This T cell receptor (beta chain) was identified in a study of Graves' ophthalmopathy and Graves' hyperthyroidism (dated by TCRdb to 2017 to 2018). About the study as a whole: Peripheral blood was collected at initial diagnosis, prior to any treatment. TCR beta repertoire signatures were used to distinguish Graves' ophthalmopathy from Graves' hyperthyroidism and to predict progression to ophthalmopathy. In total, 135 blood samples were TCR-sequenced: fewer than 50 ophthalmopathy, about 75 hyperthyroidism and roughly 17 hyperthyroidism-to-ophthalmopathy patients. To explore V-J signatures distinguishing ophthalmopathy from hyperthyroidism, a discovery set of approximately 100 patients (43 ophthalmopathy, roughly 55 stable hyperthyroidism) was enrolled. The independent validation cohort included under 20 hyperthyroidism patients plus 17 patients who later progressed from hyperthyroidism to ophthalmopathy. In five or six hyperthyroidism patients, the T-cell repertoires found in thyroid tissue were compared with those found in blood. Following sample collection, hyperthyroidism patients were given methimazole at a starting dose of 30 mg daily, and ophthalmopathy patients were given high-dose intravenous methylprednisolone. The roughly 90 discovery patients were divided at random into training and test sets in a 7:3 ratio. The study at large found these results: Among expanded thyroid clonotypes with frequency above 0.001, most also showed up in blood, which suggests that blood repertoires may reflect the thyroid immune response. No statistical method was used to predetermine the sample size, and group allocation was not hidden from the investigators. In validation, the model predicted ophthalmopathy progression with more than 70% sensitivity and 72% to 80% specificity; approximately 12 predicted patients were CT-confirmed with GO in a median of approximately 6.5 months. In cross-validation, the 13-signature model distinguished ophthalmopathy from stable hyperthyroidism with roughly 90% sensitivity and around 81% specificity, and in the test set the corresponding values were roughly 80% and 76%.

Ophthalmopathy patients were characterized by moderately to severely active disease, a Clinical Activity Score of at least 3, a NOSPECS grade of at least 4, and a disease duration under 3 months. Patients with other autoimmune diseases, uncontrolled infections, pregnancy or lactation were excluded. Clinical symptoms, serum thyroxine, TRAb, thyroid ultrasound and orbital computed tomography formed the basis of the diagnosis. Using Ficoll-Paque density gradient centrifugation, PBMCs were isolated from about 10 ml of fresh peripheral blood. Total RNA was extracted with Trizol reagent and quality-checked on an Agilent 2100 Bioanalyzer. The trim is 8 bases for V and 3 bases for J, with a gap of 13 bases between the germline ends. The germline V gene gives CDR1 as MNHEY and CDR2 as SVGEGT. Taken from cysteine to phenylalanine, the CDR3 has 14 residues. Left in the record is the CDR3 DNA by itself, 42 bases read in frame from the first base.

This clonotype was found many times. Its binding antigen is unknown. Within one base of it there is no much larger clone, and no base qualities were kept. For repertoire sequencing, TCR beta CDR3 regions were amplified from RNA transcripts. A first-round RT-PCR used HTBI primers with the Qiagen OneStep RT-PCR kit, followed by a second-round multiplex PCR, size selection and purification. Libraries were sequenced paired-end with 100 bp reads on an Illumina HiSeq2000. Processing in the source paper ran as follows. SOAPnuke was used to process the reads, removing any read that contained adapters or uncalled bases, had a mean Phred below 15, or lacked an exact match to the constant primer or identifier. High-quality paired reads were merged with COPE v1.2.5. Unique nucleotide sequences were defined as clonotypes and aligned to IMGT TRB V, D and J references using MiTCR v1.1. The analysis was limited to V-J combinations with a frequency above 0.0001, which together covered approximately 99% of repertoires. A TCR clonal expansion and chaos score per V-J combination was defined as the ratio of F50 clonal expansion to chaos observed in the TCRdist matrix. Welch's t-statistics and random forest were used to narrow the features down to roughly twelve V-J combinations, which were then fed into a naive Bayes classifier. The similarity between thyroid and blood repertoires was quantified using the Morisita-Horn index. Through fastp at Q25 and MiXCR, TCRdb rebuilt clones from the public reads, retaining in-frame beta chains. For every CDR3 protein sequence, its rows merge into one entry that carries the most common genes and DNA. TCRdb's processing, not the authors', yielded these V and J calls. This sample comprises 360,000 or so distinct CDR3 sequences, around 18% of them detected only once. Jointly, the top ten make up around 1.6% of the sample.

The chain uses TRBV6-2 or TRBV6-3 and TRBJ2-2; confidence is insufficient to name the D gene. The sequenced sample was peripheral blood. The sequence derives from a woman aged 18-29 years with Graves' ophthalmopathy. Donor details come from another sample of the same person, matched by shared clones. The DNA sequence is given as TGTGCCAGCTCTAGGCAGTCGGACACCGGGGAGCTGTTTTTT. Translated, this gives CASSRQSDTGELFF.